Listed below are T cell receptor beta chains from one sample, sequenced in a study of PD-1 blockade in classical Hodgkin lymphoma. Only in-frame clones appear in the TCRdb table, and some are missing; sequencing was by immunoSEQ multiplex PCR. Here the sample spans some 52,000 clones, 86% being singletons. Here the sequenced sample was peripheral blood mononuclear cells (PBMCs), taken before the fourth cycle of nivolumab. These receptors were collected from a human donor with classical Hodgkin lymphoma. Both conserved end residues are part of each CDR3. The order of the fields is J gene, CDR3 length, V gene, clone size, CDR3 protein. Size is omitted from some rows. Given values are once, few, many or a class for expanded clones.

j_gene: TRBJ2-1
len: 12
v_gene: TRBV27
abundance: -
CDR3aa: CASSFRGNEQFF

j_gene: TRBJ2-1
len: 15
v_gene: TRBV7-8
abundance: -
CDR3aa: CASSLPGEVYNEQFF

j_gene: TRBJ2-5
len: 15
v_gene: TRBV7-8
abundance: -
CDR3aa: CASSAAWGTQETQYF

j_gene: TRBJ1-1
len: 16
v_gene: TRBV5-1
abundance: -
CDR3aa: CASSPRGRGENTEAFF

j_gene: TRBJ1-1
len: 15
v_gene: TRBV25-1
abundance: -
CDR3aa: CASSESFEVGTEAFF

j_gene: TRBJ2-7
len: 10
v_gene: TRBV20-1
abundance: -
CDR3aa: CSAKGYEQYF

j_gene: TRBJ2-7
len: 13
v_gene: TRBV6-5
abundance: few
CDR3aa: CASSRPGYYEQYF

j_gene: TRBJ2-1
len: 16
v_gene: TRBV28
abundance: -
CDR3aa: CASSLGEYSSYNEQFF

j_gene: TRBJ2-7
len: 14
v_gene: TRBV5-6
abundance: -
CDR3aa: CASSLEQGFGEQYF

j_gene: TRBJ1-2
len: 17
v_gene: TRBV19
abundance: once
CDR3aa: CASSIAPQLTGNYGYTF

j_gene: TRBJ1-4
len: 12
v_gene: TRBV21-1
abundance: -
CDR3aa: CASSWGVEKLFF

j_gene: TRBJ2-1
len: 16
v_gene: TRBV10-3
abundance: -
CDR3aa: CATDATGLAGVGEQFF

j_gene: TRBJ2-3
len: 14
v_gene: TRBV29-1
abundance: -
CDR3aa: CSVWGATRTDTQYF

j_gene: TRBJ1-4
len: 14
v_gene: TRBV21-1
abundance: -
CDR3aa: CATQPGHRDEKLFF

j_gene: TRBJ2-3
len: 14
v_gene: TRBV10-1
abundance: -
CDR3aa: CASSEPGGSDTQYF

j_gene: TRBJ1-5
len: 15
v_gene: TRBV19
abundance: -
CDR3aa: CASSIEDRGSQPQHF

j_gene: TRBJ2-7
len: 15
v_gene: TRBV6-6
abundance: once
CDR3aa: CASRGRGGPSYEQYF

j_gene: TRBJ1-4
len: 16
v_gene: TRBV7-9
abundance: few
CDR3aa: CASSYGMNSGDEKLFF

j_gene: TRBJ1-4
len: 14
v_gene: TRBV10-3
abundance: once
CDR3aa: CAIRQGATNEKLFF

j_gene: TRBJ2-3
len: 16
v_gene: TRBV9
abundance: -
CDR3aa: CASSAGTSGGRVTQYF

j_gene: TRBJ2-7
len: 18
v_gene: TRBV15
abundance: -
CDR3aa: CATSRDGAGVPPSYEQYF

j_gene: TRBJ2-1
len: 16
v_gene: TRBV7-9
abundance: once
CDR3aa: CASSLGSPGLRHEQFF

j_gene: TRBJ1-4
len: 17
v_gene: TRBV27
abundance: -
CDR3aa: CASSKGGGPATNEKLFF

j_gene: TRBJ2-7
len: 16
v_gene: TRBV6-5
abundance: -
CDR3aa: CASSYFSGGISYEQYF

j_gene: TRBJ2-7
len: 15
v_gene: TRBV7-6
abundance: -
CDR3aa: CASSLEGTNNYEQYF

j_gene: TRBJ1-1
len: 15
v_gene: TRBV27
abundance: once
CDR3aa: CASSLATGRNTEAFF

j_gene: TRBJ2-7
len: 16
v_gene: TRBV7-3
abundance: -
CDR3aa: CASSFRLAGEDYEQYF

j_gene: TRBJ2-1
len: 16
v_gene: TRBV5-1
abundance: -
CDR3aa: CASSWGLAGAGHEQFF

j_gene: TRBJ2-7
len: 15
v_gene: TRBV14
abundance: -
CDR3aa: CASSQPGQIVREQYF

j_gene: TRBJ1-1
len: 12
v_gene: TRBV7-8
abundance: -
CDR3aa: CASSLVDSGAFF

j_gene: TRBJ2-3
len: 14
v_gene: TRBV6-5
abundance: once
CDR3aa: CASRGGGGTDTQYF

j_gene: TRBJ2-1
len: 18
v_gene: TRBV14
abundance: -
CDR3aa: CASSQGLSGSFAYNEQFF

j_gene: TRBJ1-5
len: 15
v_gene: TRBV28
abundance: once
CDR3aa: CASRRQTGPNQPQHF

j_gene: TRBJ1-5
len: 13
v_gene: TRBV19
abundance: -
CDR3aa: CASSIRPYQPQHF

j_gene: TRBJ2-3
len: 14
v_gene: TRBV14
abundance: -
CDR3aa: CASSGTGGTDTQYF

j_gene: TRBJ2-7
len: 16
v_gene: TRBV4-1
abundance: -
CDR3aa: CASSHDRTVISYEQYF

j_gene: TRBJ2-7
len: 14
v_gene: TRBV4-1
abundance: -
CDR3aa: CASSQGVGVREQYF

j_gene: TRBJ1-6
len: 17
v_gene: TRBV14
abundance: -
CDR3aa: CASSQDDRSSYNSPLHF

j_gene: TRBJ1-5
len: 13
v_gene: TRBV19
abundance: -
CDR3aa: CASSTGGKQPQHF

j_gene: TRBJ1-2
len: 13
v_gene: TRBV6-1
abundance: -
CDR3aa: CASRGQTNYGYTF

j_gene: TRBJ2-7
len: 14
v_gene: TRBV4-1
abundance: -
CDR3aa: CASSPIGGKSEQYF

j_gene: TRBJ2-6
len: 15
v_gene: TRBV5-1
abundance: -
CDR3aa: CASSLSSSGANVLTF

j_gene: TRBJ2-7
len: 14
v_gene: TRBV7-2
abundance: -
CDR3aa: CASSRDTGSYEQYF

j_gene: TRBJ2-3
len: 12
v_gene: TRBV28
abundance: few
CDR3aa: CASGTGPDTQYF

j_gene: TRBJ2-5
len: 13
v_gene: TRBV29-1
abundance: -
CDR3aa: CSTRVQQGVTQYF

j_gene: TRBJ1-1
len: 14
v_gene: TRBV5-1
abundance: -
CDR3aa: CASSLDSKNTEAFF

j_gene: TRBJ2-1
len: 17
v_gene: TRBV4-3
abundance: -
CDR3aa: CASSQEGLAGAYNEQFF

j_gene: TRBJ2-1
len: 16
v_gene: TRBV5-6
abundance: -
CDR3aa: CASSLLSGVGLNEQFF

j_gene: TRBJ2-7
len: 14
v_gene: TRBV14
abundance: -
CDR3aa: CASSTAGTPYEQYF

j_gene: TRBJ2-1
len: 13
v_gene: TRBV29-1
abundance: -
CDR3aa: CSVSGQRNNEQFF